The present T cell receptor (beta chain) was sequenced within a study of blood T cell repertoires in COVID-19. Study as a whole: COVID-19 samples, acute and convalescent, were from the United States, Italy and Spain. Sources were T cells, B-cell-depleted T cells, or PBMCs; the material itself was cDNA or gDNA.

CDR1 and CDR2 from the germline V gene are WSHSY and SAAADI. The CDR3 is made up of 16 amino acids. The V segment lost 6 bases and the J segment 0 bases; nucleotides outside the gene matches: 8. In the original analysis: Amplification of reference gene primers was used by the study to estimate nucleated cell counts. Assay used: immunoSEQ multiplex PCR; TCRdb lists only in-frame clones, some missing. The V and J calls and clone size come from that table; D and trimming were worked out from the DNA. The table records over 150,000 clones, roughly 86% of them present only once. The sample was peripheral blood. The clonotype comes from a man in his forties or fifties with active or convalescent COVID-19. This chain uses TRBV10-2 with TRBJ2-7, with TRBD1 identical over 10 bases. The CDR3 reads CASSGWGTGDSYEQYF. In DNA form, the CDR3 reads TGCGCCAGCAGCGGTTGGGGGACAGGGGACTCCTACGAGCAGTACTTC.